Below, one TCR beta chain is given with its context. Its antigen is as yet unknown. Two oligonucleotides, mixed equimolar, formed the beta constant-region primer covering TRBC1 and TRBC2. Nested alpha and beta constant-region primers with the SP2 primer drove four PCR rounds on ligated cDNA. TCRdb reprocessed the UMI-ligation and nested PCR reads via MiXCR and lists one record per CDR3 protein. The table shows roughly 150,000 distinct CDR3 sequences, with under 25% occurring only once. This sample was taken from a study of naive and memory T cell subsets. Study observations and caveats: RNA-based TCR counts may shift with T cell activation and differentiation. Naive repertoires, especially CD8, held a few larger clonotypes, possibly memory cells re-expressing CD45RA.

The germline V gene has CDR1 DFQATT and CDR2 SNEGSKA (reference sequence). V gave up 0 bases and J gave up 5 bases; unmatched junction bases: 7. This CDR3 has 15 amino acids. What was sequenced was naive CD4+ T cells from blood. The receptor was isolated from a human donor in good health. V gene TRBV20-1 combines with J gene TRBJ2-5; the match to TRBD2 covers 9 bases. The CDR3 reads CSAREREGRGETQYF. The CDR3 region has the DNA TGCAGTGCTAGAGAGCGGGAGGGCCGGGGGGAGACCCAGTACTTC.